Listed below are T cell receptor beta chains from one sample, sequenced in a study of post-analysis software for immune sequencing data. TCRdb independently ran MiXCR on the PCR reads; one entry per CDR3 protein. The data contain some 890,000 distinct CDR3 sequences, about 57% of them singletons. The sample was blood. All receptors derive from a girl aged 10 to 17 with multiple sclerosis. Each CDR3 is given with its conserved first and last residue. Fields, in order: D gene, J gene, clone size, V gene, CDR3 DNA, CDR3 protein. A D gene is named only where the DNA matches it firmly. Size tells how often a clone was seen (once, few, many) or the class of an expanded clone, and some rows leave it out.

d_gene: TRBD1; j_gene: TRBJ1-2; abundance: few; v_gene: TRBV5-1; CDR3nt: TGCGCCAGCAGCCAGGGGGCAGGCTTGGGCTACACCTTC; CDR3aa: CASSQGAGLGYTF
d_gene: .; j_gene: TRBJ1-5; abundance: .; v_gene: TRBV7-6; CDR3nt: TGTGCCAGCAGCTTATTTGCCGGTCAGCCCCAGCATTTT; CDR3aa: CASSLFAGQPQHF
d_gene: TRBD1; j_gene: TRBJ1-2; abundance: .; v_gene: TRBV15; CDR3nt: TGTGCCACCAGCAGTAAGAGTTCGGACAGGTTTTTCTTCGGCTACACCTTC; CDR3aa: CATSSKSSDRFFFGYTF
d_gene: .; j_gene: TRBJ2-5; abundance: .; v_gene: TRBV29-1; CDR3nt: TGCAGCGTTGAAGGACAGTACCAAGAGACCCAGTACTTC; CDR3aa: CSVEGQYQETQYF
d_gene: .; j_gene: TRBJ2-3; abundance: few; v_gene: TRBV7-9; CDR3nt: TGTGCCAGCAGCTTATTAACTGGAGATACGCAGTATTTT; CDR3aa: CASSLLTGDTQYF
d_gene: .; j_gene: TRBJ1-5; abundance: .; v_gene: TRBV5-1; CDR3nt: TGCGCCAGCAGCTTGGAAGGGTGGGGCAATCAGCCCCAGCATTTT; CDR3aa: CASSLEGWGNQPQHF
d_gene: .; j_gene: TRBJ2-3; abundance: many; v_gene: TRBV5-1; CDR3nt: TGCGCCAGCAGCTTGGCTGGATTTCCAGATACGCAGTATTTT; CDR3aa: CASSLAGFPDTQYF
d_gene: .; j_gene: TRBJ2-6; abundance: .; v_gene: TRBV6-4; CDR3nt: TGTGCCAGCAGAATGGACCCTGGGGCCAACGTCCTGACTTTC; CDR3aa: CASRMDPGANVLTF
d_gene: .; j_gene: TRBJ2-7; abundance: .; v_gene: TRBV29-1; CDR3nt: TGCAGCGTTGTTAGTTCTCGGGTCGAGCAGTACTTC; CDR3aa: CSVVSSRVEQYF
d_gene: .; j_gene: TRBJ1-4; abundance: .; v_gene: TRBV5-1; CDR3nt: TGCGCCAGCAGCCCATCACAGGCCTCAGCAACTAATGAAAAACTGTTTTTT; CDR3aa: CASSPSQASATNEKLFF
d_gene: TRBD1; j_gene: TRBJ2-7; abundance: .; v_gene: TRBV12-3/TRBV12-4; CDR3nt: TGTGCCAGCAACCTCGACAGGGGAGGCGAGCAGTACTTC; CDR3aa: CASNLDRGGEQYF
d_gene: TRBD1; j_gene: TRBJ2-1; abundance: few; v_gene: TRBV20-1; CDR3nt: TGCAGTGCTAGTAAGCAACTTGGGACAGGGGTCGGATACGGCCACAATGAGCAGTTCTTC; CDR3aa: CSASKQLGTGVGYGHNEQFF
d_gene: .; j_gene: TRBJ2-1; abundance: .; v_gene: TRBV7-3; CDR3nt: TGTGCCAGCAGCTTAGGAGCGGTCATGTGGAATGAGCAGTTCTTC; CDR3aa: CASSLGAVMWNEQFF
d_gene: .; j_gene: TRBJ2-7; abundance: once; v_gene: TRBV2; CDR3nt: TGTGCCAGCGGTGGGGTTCACGAGCAGTACTTC; CDR3aa: CASGGVHEQYF
d_gene: .; j_gene: TRBJ2-3; abundance: .; v_gene: TRBV20-1; CDR3nt: TGCAGTGCTGGAACAGGGAAAGGCACAGATACGCAGTATTTT; CDR3aa: CSAGTGKGTDTQYF
d_gene: .; j_gene: TRBJ2-1; abundance: few; v_gene: TRBV29-1; CDR3nt: TGCAGCGTTGAGCAGATATCCTACAATGAGCAGTTCTTC; CDR3aa: CSVEQISYNEQFF
d_gene: .; j_gene: TRBJ2-7; abundance: few; v_gene: TRBV12-3/TRBV12-4; CDR3nt: TGTGCCAGCACCCCTCTAGGGGGCGAGCAGTACTTC; CDR3aa: CASTPLGGEQYF
d_gene: .; j_gene: TRBJ2-4; abundance: few; v_gene: TRBV20-1; CDR3nt: TGCAGTGCTTACAGTACGGCCAAAAACATTCAGTACTTC; CDR3aa: CSAYSTAKNIQYF
d_gene: .; j_gene: TRBJ2-1; abundance: .; v_gene: TRBV7-9; CDR3nt: TGTGCCAGCAGTCCACCGGGACATTCCTACAATGAGCAGTTCTTC; CDR3aa: CASSPPGHSYNEQFF
d_gene: .; j_gene: TRBJ2-7; abundance: .; v_gene: TRBV11-2; CDR3nt: TGTGCCAGCAGCCTACTACTGATCTCCTACGAGCAGTACTTC; CDR3aa: CASSLLLISYEQYF
d_gene: TRBD1; j_gene: TRBJ1-1; abundance: .; v_gene: TRBV7-2; CDR3nt: TGTGCCAGCAGCTTAGCGTTCGGGGACAGGCATAACACTGAAGCTTTCTTT; CDR3aa: CASSLAFGDRHNTEAFF
d_gene: .; j_gene: TRBJ2-3; abundance: few; v_gene: TRBV20-1; CDR3nt: TGCAGTGCTAGAGATAAGGGGTATCCGCAGTATTTT; CDR3aa: CSARDKGYPQYF
d_gene: TRBD1; j_gene: TRBJ2-5; abundance: few; v_gene: TRBV18; CDR3nt: TGTGCCAGCTCACCACGGGACAGGCAGACCCAGTACTTC; CDR3aa: CASSPRDRQTQYF
d_gene: .; j_gene: TRBJ2-7; abundance: few; v_gene: TRBV28; CDR3nt: TGTGCCAGCAGTTTTGCGAGAGGAGCTCGGTCCGAGCAGTACTTC; CDR3aa: CASSFARGARSEQYF
d_gene: TRBD2; j_gene: TRBJ2-4; abundance: .; v_gene: TRBV12-3/TRBV12-4; CDR3nt: TGTGCCAGCAGTTCGACCGGGGGGGTAAACATTCAGTACTTC; CDR3aa: CASSSTGGVNIQYF
d_gene: .; j_gene: TRBJ2-7; abundance: .; v_gene: TRBV5-1; CDR3nt: TGCGCCAGCAGCTTGGCGTGGGGCGAGCAGTACTTC; CDR3aa: CASSLAWGEQYF
d_gene: TRBD1; j_gene: TRBJ2-7; abundance: .; v_gene: TRBV5-1; CDR3nt: TGCGCCAGCAGCTTGGGAGGGACAGGCCTGGGGGAGCAGTACTTC; CDR3aa: CASSLGGTGLGEQYF
d_gene: TRBD1; j_gene: TRBJ2-1; abundance: few; v_gene: TRBV5-1; CDR3nt: TGCGCCAGCAGCAAGGACAGGGGGCGAGTGAATGAGCAGTTCTTC; CDR3aa: CASSKDRGRVNEQFF
d_gene: TRBD2; j_gene: TRBJ2-7; abundance: .; v_gene: TRBV29-1; CDR3nt: TGCAGCGTCGGTATCCTAGCGGGACCCTCAGGCGAGCAGTACTTC; CDR3aa: CSVGILAGPSGEQYF
d_gene: TRBD1; j_gene: TRBJ1-2; abundance: .; v_gene: TRBV3-1; CDR3nt: TGTGCCAGCAGCCAAGGAGGACAGGGGCTAAGCTACACCTTC; CDR3aa: CASSQGGQGLSYTF
d_gene: TRBD1; j_gene: TRBJ1-2; abundance: .; v_gene: TRBV10-3; CDR3nt: TGTGCCATCAGTGATAGGACAGGATATGGCTACACCTTC; CDR3aa: CAISDRTGYGYTF
d_gene: .; j_gene: TRBJ1-5; abundance: .; v_gene: TRBV10-3; CDR3nt: TGTGCCATCAGTGAATCAGATAGCAATCAGCCCCAGCATTTT; CDR3aa: CAISESDSNQPQHF
d_gene: .; j_gene: TRBJ2-2; abundance: once; v_gene: TRBV5-5; CDR3nt: TGTGCCAGCAGCTTGGCTGGGGGCCTGAACACCGGGGAGCTGTTTTTT; CDR3aa: CASSLAGGLNTGELFF
d_gene: .; j_gene: TRBJ2-7; abundance: .; v_gene: TRBV6-6; CDR3nt: TGTGCCAGCAGCCCCCCGGGACCCAGGAGCTCCTACGAGCAGTACTTC; CDR3aa: CASSPPGPRSSYEQYF
d_gene: TRBD1; j_gene: TRBJ2-5; abundance: few; v_gene: TRBV29-1; CDR3nt: TGCAGCGTTTCGGACAGGGACCAAGAGACCCAGTACTTC; CDR3aa: CSVSDRDQETQYF
d_gene: .; j_gene: TRBJ2-1; abundance: .; v_gene: TRBV9; CDR3nt: TGTGCCAGCAGCAGAGCAGGGAATTACAATGAGCAGTTCTTC; CDR3aa: CASSRAGNYNEQFF
d_gene: .; j_gene: TRBJ2-3; abundance: few; v_gene: TRBV28; CDR3nt: TGTGCCAGCAGTTTGGTTCTAGACACAGATACGCAGTATTTT; CDR3aa: CASSLVLDTDTQYF
d_gene: TRBD2; j_gene: TRBJ2-1; abundance: .; v_gene: TRBV4-2; CDR3nt: TGTGCCAGCAGCCAAGGAGGGGGACTAGCGGGGAATGAGCAGTTCTTC; CDR3aa: CASSQGGGLAGNEQFF
d_gene: .; j_gene: TRBJ1-1; abundance: few; v_gene: TRBV5-1; CDR3nt: TGCGCCAGCAGAGCCGAGGGGACTGAAGCTTTCTTT; CDR3aa: CASRAEGTEAFF
d_gene: TRBD2; j_gene: TRBJ2-1; abundance: .; v_gene: TRBV20-1; CDR3nt: TGCAGTGCTAGGTTCCCCGGGACTAGCATCAACAATGAGCAGTTCTTC; CDR3aa: CSARFPGTSINNEQFF
d_gene: TRBD2; j_gene: TRBJ2-1; abundance: .; v_gene: TRBV4-1; CDR3nt: TGCGCCAGCAGCCTAAGAATAGCGGGAAGCCTCTACAATGAGCAGTTCTTC; CDR3aa: CASSLRIAGSLYNEQFF
d_gene: TRBD2; j_gene: TRBJ2-1; abundance: few; v_gene: TRBV24-1; CDR3nt: TGTGCCACCAGTGATCCTCCCGGGACTAGCGGGGGGGGTTCCTACAATGAGCAGTTCTTC; CDR3aa: CATSDPPGTSGGGSYNEQFF
d_gene: .; j_gene: TRBJ2-5; abundance: few; v_gene: TRBV10-3; CDR3nt: TGTGCCATCAGTGATGGAGAGACCCAGTACTTC; CDR3aa: CAISDGETQYF
d_gene: .; j_gene: TRBJ2-5; abundance: few; v_gene: TRBV5-6; CDR3nt: TGTGCCAGCAGCCACTGGACACCGCTACTATTAGGCCAAGAGACCCAGTACTTC; CDR3aa: CASSHWTPLLLGQETQYF
d_gene: .; j_gene: TRBJ2-7; abundance: .; v_gene: TRBV5-1; CDR3nt: TGCGCCAGCAGCTTGGCTCTGGGTCGGCCTCCCGATACTGGGCAGTACTTC; CDR3aa: CASSLALGRPPDTGQYF
d_gene: .; j_gene: TRBJ2-5; abundance: .; v_gene: TRBV12-3/TRBV12-4; CDR3nt: TGTGCCAGCAGTTTGGTGTCTCGAACTGGAGAGCAGTACTTC; CDR3aa: CASSLVSRTGEQYF
d_gene: .; j_gene: TRBJ1-5; abundance: .; v_gene: TRBV10-3; CDR3nt: TGTGCCATCAGTGAGTCGGACCCCTCCAATCAGCCCCAGCATTTT; CDR3aa: CAISESDPSNQPQHF
d_gene: .; j_gene: TRBJ2-3; abundance: .; v_gene: TRBV2; CDR3nt: TGTGCCAGCAGTCCCCTACGGGGCATCACAGATACGCAGTATTTT; CDR3aa: CASSPLRGITDTQYF
d_gene: TRBD1; j_gene: TRBJ2-1; abundance: .; v_gene: TRBV10-3; CDR3nt: TGTGCCATTTCCACCCGGGACAGATACAATGAGCAGTTCTTC; CDR3aa: CAISTRDRYNEQFF
d_gene: .; j_gene: TRBJ2-5; abundance: .; v_gene: TRBV20-1; CDR3nt: TGCAGTGCGACCGGGACTCTGGGGGAGACCCAGTACTTC; CDR3aa: CSATGTLGETQYF
d_gene: .; j_gene: TRBJ2-5; abundance: .; v_gene: TRBV12-5; CDR3nt: TGTGCTAGTGGTCGAAACGGGGACCAAGAGACCCAGTACTTC; CDR3aa: CASGRNGDQETQYF
d_gene: TRBD2; j_gene: TRBJ2-5; abundance: few; v_gene: TRBV4-1; CDR3nt: TGCGCCAGCAGCCAAGTTCTGCCCGGGAGGGGGGAGACCCAGTACTTC; CDR3aa: CASSQVLPGRGETQYF
d_gene: TRBD1; j_gene: TRBJ1-2; abundance: .; v_gene: TRBV28; CDR3nt: TGTGCCATGTCCCGTAGTGGGACAGACAACACGTACACCTTC; CDR3aa: CAMSRSGTDNTYTF
d_gene: TRBD1; j_gene: TRBJ2-6; abundance: .; v_gene: TRBV20-1; CDR3nt: TGCAGTGCTCCCGAAAGGACAGGGGCCGTCTCTGGGGCCAACGTCCTGACTTTC; CDR3aa: CSAPERTGAVSGANVLTF
d_gene: .; j_gene: TRBJ1-4; abundance: .; v_gene: TRBV6-5; CDR3nt: TGTGCCAGCAGTTACTCGCGACAGCCTGCAACTAATGAAAAACTGTTTTTT; CDR3aa: CASSYSRQPATNEKLFF